The sequence of this T cell receptor beta chain was determined in a study of patients and donors after allogeneic stem cell transplantation. Germline V CDR1 and CDR2: LNHDA, SQIVND (reference sequence). Between the trimmed V and J ends, which lost 5 bases and 3 bases, there was a span of 11 bases. The CDR3 spans 13 residues. Via MiXCR, TCRdb re-called the RT-PCR reads, giving one row per CDR3 protein. The table includes roughly 940,000 distinct CDR3 sequences, about a sixth detected once. In this sample, this clonotype turned up a few times. Input material: blood, either unsorted or a sorted T cell fraction (not recorded which). The TCR was taken from a human donor who was either an allogeneic HSCT recipient or a stem cell or donor lymphocyte infusion donor (not recorded which). It is not recorded whose cells these are; they may come from a transplant donor. The gene calls are TRBV19 and TRBJ2-7; D is undetermined. The CDR3 DNA follows: TGTGCCAGTAGTCGCCCCTCGGGCTACGAGCAGTACTTC. Protein sequence: CASSRPSGYEQYF.